These 13 T cell receptor beta chains came from one sample sequenced in a study of spatial heterogeneity in lung cancer. TCRdb ran MiXCR on the 5' RACE reads and lists one entry per CDR3 protein. This table holds about 2,100 distinct CDR3 sequences, 6.5% to 8.5% found once. Time point noted: sample taken at primary tumor resection. The sample in question was normal lung tissue next to the tumor, obtained at surgery. The receptors were gathered from a male donor with early-stage non-small cell lung cancer.

This clonotype is termed large. The V and J genes are TRBV3-1 and TRBJ1-2; TRBD1 is a possible D gene (6 bases). The V end was cut by 2 bases, the J end by 8 bases, with 12 bases between. The CDR3 totals 13 residues. Germline values: CDR1 LGHDT, CDR2 YNNKEL (reference sequence). The DNA for the CDR3 is TGTGCCAGCAGCCAACGGGAACAGGGCGGCTACACCTTC. Amino acids: CASSQREQGGYTF. Looking up the rest from reference TRBV3-1 and TRBJ1-2 gives the full variable domain: DTAVSQTPKYLVTQMGNDKSIKCEQNLGHDTMYWYKQDSKKFLKIMFSYNNKELIINETVPNRFSPKSPDKAHLNLHINSLELGDSAVYFCASSQREQGGYTFGSGTRLTVV.

This clonotype was detected only a few times. The CDR3 spells CASSLAGANQETQYF. CDR3 in DNA: TGCGCCAGCAGTTTAGCGGGGGCCAACCAAGAGACCCAGTACTTC. V gene TRBV5-1 combines with J gene TRBJ2-5, with 9 nucleotides matching TRBD2. The germline CDR1 and CDR2 sequences are SGHRS and YFSETQ. The CDR3 has 15 amino acids. The V segment lost 5 bases and the J segment 0 bases; nucleotides outside the gene matches: 5.

This clonotype was observed many times. The chain couples TRBV5-1 to TRBJ2-5; D perhaps matches TRBD2 (6 bases). The CDR3 runs 14 residues. V was pared by 0 bases and J by 5 bases, with 11 bases between. CDR1 is SGHRS and CDR2 is YFSETQ in the germline V gene. Written as DNA, the CDR3 is TGCGCCAGCAGCTTGGTGGGACTGGGGGAGACCCAGTACTTC. Its translation is CASSLVGLGETQYF.

This clonotype is medium-sized within its sample. The chain is built from TRBV12-3 or TRBV12-4 and TRBJ1-5; D unresolved. The V gene lost 4 bases and the J gene lost 6 bases, with 10 bases spanning the gap. The CDR3 totals 13 residues. CDR3 protein: CASSSPGSQPQHF. Written as DNA, the CDR3 is TGTGCCAGCAGTTCACCGGGCTCTCAGCCCCAGCATTTT.

This sequence joins TRBV6-1 and TRBJ2-1, with D perhaps matching TRBD1 (5 bases). Germline CDR1 MNHNS, CDR2 SASEGT. V dropped 3 bases and J dropped 6 bases, with 9 bases sitting between them. The CDR3 loop spans 13 amino acids. The CDR3: CASSDKGPNEQFF. The CDR3 coding sequence is TGTGCCAGCAGTGATAAGGGGCCCAATGAGCAGTTCTTC.

By frequency in the sample, this clonotype is medium-sized. V and J are TRBV20-1 and TRBJ2-5, with D tentatively TRBD2 (6 bases). CDR3 length: 15 residues. CDR1 is DFQATT, CDR2 SNEGSKA, per germline (reference sequence). V lost 0 bases to trimming and J lost 2 bases, with 13 bases between them. The CDR3 reads CSARDPGRIQETQYF. The CDR3 bases are TGCAGTGCTAGAGATCCAGGGAGGATACAAGAGACCCAGTACTTC.

Within the sample, this clonotype is medium-sized. The chain couples TRBV4-2 to TRBJ2-7; the match to TRBD2 covers 11 bases. The CDR3 length is 14 residues. With V trimmed by 4 bases and J by 6 bases, 5 bases remained unmatched. In germline, CDR1 is LGHNA, CDR2 YNFKEQ. In DNA form, the CDR3 reads TGTGCCAGCAGCCCACAACTAGCGGGAGTCGAGCAGTACTTC. Amino acids: CASSPQLAGVEQYF.

Points on this clonotype: Mismatch with germline at one junction end may stem from a read error. This chain links TRBV28 with TRBJ1-6; D might be TRBD1 (5 bases). CDR1 MDHEN and CDR2 SYDVKM come from the germline V gene. The CDR3 spans 12 residues. The DNA of the CDR3 is TGTGCCAGCAGTTTACCGCGGGGCAGTTTGAGCTTT. Translation: CASSLPRGSLSF.

The sample holds a few counts of this clonotype. The chain carries TRBV28 and TRBJ2-7, with D possibly being TRBD2 (5 bases). The ends were cut back, 3 bases at V and 0 bases at J, with 15 bases in the middle. CDR1 MDHEN and CDR2 SYDVKM come from the germline V gene. The CDR3 has 16 residues. In DNA, the CDR3 is TGTGCCAGCAGTTTCCTAGCAGAAGACCCCTCCTACGAGCAGTACTTC. It yields the protein CASSFLAEDPSYEQYF.

A word on this clonotype: A much more abundant neighbour one base away suggests this may be a read error. This chain links TRBV5-5 with TRBJ1-1; D remains ambiguous. Germline CDR1 SGHKS, CDR2 YYEKEE (reference sequence). CDR3 size: 13 residues. CDR3 sequence reads: CDSNQDLNTEAFF. CDR3 coding DNA: TGTGACAGCAACCAGGATTTGAACACTGAAGCTTTCTTT.

A few counts support this clonotype. V gene TRBV6-2 or TRBV6-3 combines with J gene TRBJ2-7, with a weak D call TRBD2 (6 bases). Trimming pared 6 bases from V and 0 bases from J, leaving 15 bases between. CDR3 length: 15 residues. The germline gives CDR1 MNHEY, CDR2 SVGEGT. The CDR3 is CASRLGTYSSYEQYF. The CDR3 region has the DNA TGTGCCAGCAGGCTCGGGACTTACAGCTCCTACGAGCAGTACTTC.

By sample fraction, this clonotype is large. The CDR3 DNA is TGTGCCTGGACCCCTCGTGGTACGGGGGGCTACGAGCAGTACTTC. Translating gives CAWTPRGTGGYEQYF. V and J are TRBV30 and TRBJ2-7; 7 nucleotides align to TRBD2. Germline CDR1 GTSNPN, CDR2 SVGIG (reference sequence). The CDR3 is 15 residues long. Unmatched junction bases numbered 12, after V lost 4 bases and J lost 3 bases.

By proportion, this clonotype is medium-sized. This rearrangement joins TRBV19 to TRBJ1-5; 8 nucleotides agree with TRBD1. V lost 4 bases, J lost 6 bases, and 8 bases stayed unmatched. From germline, CDR1 is LNHDA and CDR2 SQIVND (reference sequence). This CDR3 is 15 amino acids long. The DNA for the CDR3 is TGTGCCAGTAGTACCGGACAGGGTATGAGTCAGCCCCAGCATTTT. It translates to CASSTGQGMSQPQHF.